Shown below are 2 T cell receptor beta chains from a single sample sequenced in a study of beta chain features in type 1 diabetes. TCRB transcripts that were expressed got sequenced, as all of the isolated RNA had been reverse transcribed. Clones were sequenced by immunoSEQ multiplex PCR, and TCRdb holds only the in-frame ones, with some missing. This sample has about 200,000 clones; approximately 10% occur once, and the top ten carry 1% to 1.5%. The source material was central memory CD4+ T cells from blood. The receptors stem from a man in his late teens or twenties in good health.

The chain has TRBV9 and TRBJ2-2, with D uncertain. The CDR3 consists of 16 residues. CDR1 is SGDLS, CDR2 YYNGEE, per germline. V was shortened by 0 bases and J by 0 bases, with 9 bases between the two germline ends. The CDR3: CASSVGWAANTGELFF. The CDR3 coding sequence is TGTGCCAGCAGCGTAGGATGGGCAGCGAACACCGGGGAGCTGTTTTTT.

The CDR3 DNA sequence: TGCGCCAGCCGACTAGCGGGAGCTAGTGAGCAGTTCTTC. Amino acid sequence: CASRLAGASEQFF. This sequence joins TRBV5-1 and TRBJ2-1, with 12 bases lining up with TRBD2. The CDR3 consists of 13 residues. J was trimmed by 9 bases and V by 7 bases; bases with no gene match: 5. Germline CDR1 reads SGHRS; CDR2 reads YFSETQ.